Below, 8 T cell receptor beta chains from the same sample are listed, as sequenced in a study of blood T cell repertoires in COVID-19. TCRdb keeps only in-frame clones here, not all; method: immunoSEQ multiplex PCR. The sample comprises 210,000 or so clones, 83% of which are singletons, and 0.95% to 1.5% rests with the top ten. Sequenced sample: peripheral blood. The receptors come from a woman aged 25 to 39 with COVID-19, enrolled during active disease.

The genes are TRBV11-2 and TRBJ2-4, with TRBD2 matching over 7 bases. The CDR3 is 16 amino acids. Trimming took 5 bases from V and 3 from J; bases not matched to a gene: 10. CDR1 is SGHAT and CDR2 is FQNNGV in the germline V gene. The CDR3 loop reads CASSQGRGSVKNIQYF. The CDR3 DNA is TGTGCCAGCAGCCAGGGTCGCGGGAGTGTCAAAAACATTCAGTACTTC.

The chain couples TRBV6-2 or TRBV6-3 to TRBJ1-5; D is unclear. Trimming pared 2 bases from V and 6 bases from J, leaving 11 bases between. Germline CDR1 is MNHEY and CDR2 is SVGEGT. This CDR3 has 14 residues. The CDR3 here is CASSYHGRVQPQHF. As DNA, the CDR3 is TGTGCCAGCAGTTACCATGGGAGGGTTCAGCCCCAGCATTTT.

This sequence joins TRBV28 and TRBJ1-6, with TRBD1 identical over 10 bases. Losses at the gene ends were 3 bases for V and 10 bases for J; bases not matched to a gene: 3. This CDR3 is 14 amino acids long. Per the germline V gene, CDR1 is MDHEN and CDR2 is SYDVKM. DNA for the CDR3: TGTGCCAGCAGTTTGGGACAGGGGTGGTCACCCCTCCACTTT. Translation gives CASSLGQGWSPLHF. The full variable domain, with the rest looked up from reference TRBV28 and TRBJ1-6, is DVKVTQSSRYLVKRTGEKVFLECVQDMDHENMFWYRQDPGLGLRLIYFSYDVKMKEKGDIPEGYSVSREKKERFSLILESASTNQTSMYLCASSLGQGWSPLHFGNGTRLTVT.

V gene TRBV5-4 combines with J gene TRBJ2-3, with TRBD1 identical over 11 bases. V lost 4 bases to trimming and J lost 2 bases; unmatched junction nucleotides: 6. In germline, CDR1 is SGHNT, CDR2 YYREEE (reference sequence). The CDR3 has 16 residues. The CDR3 here is CASSQRDRGTTDTQYF. Written as DNA, the CDR3 is TGTGCCAGCAGCCAACGGGACAGGGGGACCACAGATACGCAGTATTTT.

The rearrangement uses TRBV7-2 and TRBJ1-1; D uncertain. The length of the CDR3 is 13 residues. The V end was cut by 5 bases, the J end by 5 bases, with 12 bases between. CDR1 is SGHTA and CDR2 is FQGNSA in the germline V gene. CDR3 region: CASSAQRGTEAFF. The DNA for the CDR3 is TGTGCCAGCAGCGCACAGCGGGGAACTGAAGCTTTCTTT. The full variable domain, its missing parts supplied by reference TRBV7-2 and TRBJ1-1, is GAGVSQSPSNKVTEKGKDVELRCDPISGHTALYWYRQSLGQGLEFLIYFQGNSAPDKSGLPSDRFSAERTGGSVSTLTIQRTQQEDSAVYLCASSAQRGTEAFFGQGTRLTVV.

This clone was counted between two and nine times. The V call is TRBV4-2, the J call TRBJ1-5; no clear D gene. This CDR3 contains 14 residues. Germline lookup yields CDR1 LGHNA and CDR2 YNFKEQ. V gave up 0 bases and J gave up 9 bases, with 12 bases separating them. DNA for the CDR3: TGTGCCAGCAGCCAAGAGTACGGAGGGTGGCCCCAGCATTTT. Protein product: CASSQEYGGWPQHF.

The table lists this clone with a few counts. This chain joins TRBV9 and TRBJ1-2; D is ambiguous. This CDR3 comprises 12 residues. CDR1 and CDR2 (germline): SGDLS, YYNGEE. V lost 0 bases and J lost 4, with 4 bases in between. CDR3 coding DNA: TGTGCCAGCAGCGTAGCCAGCTATGGCTACACCTTC. It encodes CASSVASYGYTF.

The chain has TRBV14 and TRBJ2-1; D unresolved. V was cut by 4 bases and J by 5 bases, with 12 bases left in between. Looked up from germline, CDR1 is SGHDN and CDR2 is FVKESK. CDR3 length equals 14 residues. In DNA form, the CDR3 reads TGTGCCAGCAGCCCTAGGAGACCCGACAATGAGCAGTTCTTC. It specifies CASSPRRPDNEQFF.